A single sample gave rise to the 14 T cell receptor beta chains below, sequenced in a study of cytomegalovirus exposure and HLA in healthy donors. A multiplex PCR was run with 60 Vbeta primers and 13 Jbeta primers. Sequencing used immunoSEQ multiplex PCR; TCRdb keeps in-frame clones, though not all of them. The sample contains approximately 160,000 clones, around 78% of which appear only once. Sequencing input: PBMCs. All receptors derive from a man aged 35 to 55 in good health and CMV-seronegative.

The chain couples TRBV6-6 to TRBJ2-3; unclear D gene. The V gene lost 0 bases and the J gene lost 4 bases, with 14 bases spanning the gap. CDR3 length: 16 residues. Germline V gene data show CDR1 as MNHNY and CDR2 as SVGAGI (reference sequence). Written as DNA, the CDR3 is TGTGCCAGCAGTTACTCTGGCGGTCCTCGGGCAGATACGCAGTATTTT. Residues: CASSYSGGPRADTQYF.

The rearrangement links TRBV11-2 to TRBJ2-7, with D perhaps TRBD2 (5 bases). The germline V and J ends were trimmed by 1 base and 4 bases, with 11 bases remaining between them. The CDR3 is 14 amino acids. Per the germline V gene, CDR1 is SGHAT and CDR2 is FQNNGV. This CDR3 reads CASSLVRGKYEQYF. DNA for the CDR3: TGTGCCAGCAGCTTAGTTAGAGGGAAGTACGAGCAGTACTTC.

This chain uses TRBV2 with TRBJ2-3; no firm D call. This CDR3 is built from 14 residues. Looked up from germline, CDR1 is SNHLY and CDR2 is FYNNEI. V was pared by 4 bases and J by 2 bases, with 10 bases between. The CDR3 here is CASSAVAATDTQYF. The CDR3 bases are TGTGCCAGCAGTGCGGTTGCGGCCACAGATACGCAGTATTTT.

This clone showed up just a few times. This chain joins TRBV7-9 and TRBJ2-1; TRBD2 matches at 8 bases. V lost 4 bases to trimming and J lost 8 bases; unmatched junction nucleotides: 10. This CDR3 is built from 15 residues. Germline V gene data show CDR1 as SEHNR and CDR2 as FQNEAQ (reference sequence). CDR3: CASSSRTSTLDEQFF. CDR3 in DNA: TGTGCCAGCAGCTCGCGGACTAGCACGCTCGATGAGCAGTTCTTC.

A few counts support this clone. The chain has TRBV11-2 and TRBJ1-5; maybe TRBD1 (6 bases). V dropped 0 bases and J dropped 0 bases, with 9 bases sitting between them. This CDR3 spans 16 amino acids. The germline V gene encodes CDR1 SGHAT and CDR2 FQNNGV. The CDR3 here is CASSLEGTLSNQPQHF. CDR3 coding DNA: TGTGCCAGCAGCTTAGAAGGGACACTTAGCAATCAGCCCCAGCATTTT.

The V gene is TRBV2, the J gene TRBJ1-1, with unresolved D. Germline values: CDR1 SNHLY, CDR2 FYNNEI. Trimming took 1 base from V and 5 from J, leaving 8 bases between them. The CDR3 covers 13 residues. The CDR3 coding sequence is TGTGCCAGCAGTGAAGAGGTGAGGACTGAAGCTTTCTTT. Its protein product is CASSEEVRTEAFF. The variable domain in full, completed from reference TRBV2 and TRBJ1-1, reads EPEVTQTPSHQVTQMGQEVILRCVPISNHLYFYWYRQILGQKVEFLVSFYNNEISEKSEIFDDQFSVERPDGSNFTLKIRSTKLEDSAMYFCASSEEVRTEAFFGQGTRLTVV.

This clone was detected a few times. V and J are TRBV2 and TRBJ2-7, with D possibly being TRBD1 (6 bases). This CDR3 has 14 residues. Germline V gene sequence: CDR1 SNHLY, CDR2 FYNNEI. With 8 bases removed from V and 7 bases from J, the gap between germline ends came to 21 bases. The CDR3 DNA is TGTGCCAGCGGCCGGGACAACGTCTTCGGGGAGCAGTACGTC. As protein: CASGRDNVFGEQYV.

The chain couples TRBV30 to TRBJ1-1, with D unclear. Trimming took off 3 bases at V and 7 bases at J, with 12 bases between the two ends. Per germline, CDR1 GTSNPN and CDR2 SVGIG (reference sequence). This CDR3 comprises 12 residues. The CDR3 loop is CAWSRVEGEAFF. CDR3 bases: TGTGCCTGGAGCCGGGTGGAGGGTGAAGCTTTCTTT.

This rearrangement joins TRBV7-2 to TRBJ1-4, with a tentative D call TRBD1 (5 bases). CDR3 length: 15 amino acids. V dropped 7 bases and J dropped 2 bases, with 14 bases sitting between them. Germline V lookup: CDR1 SGHTA, CDR2 FQGNSA. CDR3 residues: CASTQGMFTNEKLFF. In nucleotides, the CDR3 is TGTGCCAGCACCCAGGGAATGTTTACTAATGAAAAACTGTTTTTT.

The sample holds one count of this clone. The V call is TRBV11-2, the J call TRBJ2-2; 7 bases align to TRBD1. The ends lost 4 bases at V and 6 bases at J; junction bases unmatched: 2. Germline CDR1 SGHAT, CDR2 FQNNGV. The CDR3 is 13 amino acids. This CDR3 reads CASSSGGAGELFF. CDR3 DNA: TGTGCCAGCAGCTCAGGGGGAGCCGGGGAGCTGTTTTTT.

To note about this clone: One end of the junction does not line up with germline, which may come from a read error. The chain uses TRBV7-9 and TRBJ1-3, with 7 bases matching TRBD1. The CDR3 contains 14 residues. Looked up from germline, CDR1 is SEHNR and CDR2 is FQNEAQ (reference sequence). This chain's CDR3 is CAGSQTGQGNTIYF. The CDR3 nucleotides are TGTGCCGGCAGCCAGACAGGGCAAGGAAACACCATATATTTT.

This clone is a singleton in its sample. The J gene is TRBJ2-5, the V gene TRBV29-1; 10 bases align to TRBD1. This CDR3 has 15 amino acids. Germline CDR1 SQVTM, CDR2 ANQGSEA. The ends lost 4 bases at V and 1 base at J; junction bases unmatched: 6. CDR3 coding DNA: TGCAGCGTTGTAGGGGACAGGGGTTTCCAAGAGACCCAGTACTTC. It translates to CSVVGDRGFQETQYF.

This rearrangement joins TRBV21-1 to TRBJ2-3; the table's TRBD2 call for D was not verified on the DNA. TRBV21-1 is noted as a pseudogene. CDR3 length: 9 residues. CDR3 region: CPSTDTQYF. The CDR3 bases are TGCCCTAGCACAGATACGCAGTATTTT.

The chain uses TRBV2 and TRBJ1-5; 9 bases are shared with TRBD1. Germline lookup yields CDR1 SNHLY and CDR2 FYNNEI. V was pared by 6 bases and J by 10 bases, with 13 bases of the junction left unmatched. The CDR3 runs to 15 residues. The chain's CDR3 is CASSEQGALSSPQHF. The CDR3 bases are TGTGCCAGCAGCGAACAGGGGGCGCTGAGCAGCCCCCAGCATTTT.